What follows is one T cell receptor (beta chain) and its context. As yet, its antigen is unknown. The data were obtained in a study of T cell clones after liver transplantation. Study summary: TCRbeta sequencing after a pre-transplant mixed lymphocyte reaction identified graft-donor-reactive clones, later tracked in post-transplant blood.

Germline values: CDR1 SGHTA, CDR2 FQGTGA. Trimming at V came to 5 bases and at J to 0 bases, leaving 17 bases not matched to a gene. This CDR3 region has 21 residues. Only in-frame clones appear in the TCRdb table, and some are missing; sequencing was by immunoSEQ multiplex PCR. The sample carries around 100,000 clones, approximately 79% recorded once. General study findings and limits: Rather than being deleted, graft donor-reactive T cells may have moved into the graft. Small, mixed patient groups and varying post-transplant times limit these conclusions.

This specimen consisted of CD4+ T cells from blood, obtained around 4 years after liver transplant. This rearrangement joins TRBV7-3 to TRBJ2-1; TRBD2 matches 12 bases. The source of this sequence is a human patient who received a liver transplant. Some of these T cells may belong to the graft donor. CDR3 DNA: TGTGCCAGCAGCCCATCGATAACTAGCGGGAGGCCTTTGAGCTCCTACAATGAGCAGTTCTTC. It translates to CASSPSITSGRPLSSYNEQFF.